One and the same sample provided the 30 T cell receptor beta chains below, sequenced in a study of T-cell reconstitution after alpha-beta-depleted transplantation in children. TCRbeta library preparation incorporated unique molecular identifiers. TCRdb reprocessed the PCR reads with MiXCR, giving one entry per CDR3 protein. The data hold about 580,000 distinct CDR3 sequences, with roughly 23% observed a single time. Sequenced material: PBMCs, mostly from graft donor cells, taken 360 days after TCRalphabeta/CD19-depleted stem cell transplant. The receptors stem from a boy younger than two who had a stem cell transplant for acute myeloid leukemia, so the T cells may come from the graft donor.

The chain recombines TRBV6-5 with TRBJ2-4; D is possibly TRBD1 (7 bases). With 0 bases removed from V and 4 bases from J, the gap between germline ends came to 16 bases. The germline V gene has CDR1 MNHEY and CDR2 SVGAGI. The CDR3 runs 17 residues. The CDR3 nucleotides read TGTGCCAGCAGTTACTCTAAAGGCGGGACAGCAAAAAACATTCAGTACTTC. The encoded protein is CASSYSKGGTAKNIQYF.

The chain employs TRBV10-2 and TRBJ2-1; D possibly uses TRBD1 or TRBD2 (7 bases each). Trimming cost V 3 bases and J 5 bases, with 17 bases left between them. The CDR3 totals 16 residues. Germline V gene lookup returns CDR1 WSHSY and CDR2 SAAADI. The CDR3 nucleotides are TGCGCCAGCAGTGACGCGAGCAGGGGGGGCGACAATGAGCAGTTCTTC. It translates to CASSDASRGGDNEQFF.

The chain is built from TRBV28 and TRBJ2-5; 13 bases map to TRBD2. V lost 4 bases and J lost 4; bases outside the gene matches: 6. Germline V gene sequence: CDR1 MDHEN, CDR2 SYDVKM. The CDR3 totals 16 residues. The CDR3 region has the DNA TGTGCCAGCAGTTCCTTTTGGACTAGCGGGGGAGAGACCCAGTACTTC. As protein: CASSSFWTSGGETQYF. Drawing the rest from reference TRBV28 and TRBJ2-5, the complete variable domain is DVKVTQSSRYLVKRTGEKVFLECVQDMDHENMFWYRQDPGLGLRLIYFSYDVKMKEKGDIPEGYSVSREKKERFSLILESASTNQTSMYLCASSSFWTSGGETQYFGPGTRLLVL.

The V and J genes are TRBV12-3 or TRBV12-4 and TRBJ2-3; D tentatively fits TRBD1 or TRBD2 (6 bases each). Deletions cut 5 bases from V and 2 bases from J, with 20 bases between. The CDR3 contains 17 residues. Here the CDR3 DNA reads TGTGCCAGCAGTCGCCCCCTGGGGGGCGCCCACACAGATACGCAGTATTTT. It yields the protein CASSRPLGGAHTDTQYF.

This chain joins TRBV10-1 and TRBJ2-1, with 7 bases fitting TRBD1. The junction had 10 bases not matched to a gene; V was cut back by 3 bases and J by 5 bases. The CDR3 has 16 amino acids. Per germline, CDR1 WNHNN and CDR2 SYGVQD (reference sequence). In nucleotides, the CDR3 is TGCGCCAGCAGTGACCCTCGGGGACAGACGGACAATGAGCAGTTCTTC. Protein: CASSDPRGQTDNEQFF.

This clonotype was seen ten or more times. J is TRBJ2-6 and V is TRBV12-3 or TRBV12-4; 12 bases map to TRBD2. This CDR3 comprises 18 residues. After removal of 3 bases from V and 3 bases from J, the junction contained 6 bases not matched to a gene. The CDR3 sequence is CASSFPSGGVYGANVLTF. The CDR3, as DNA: TGTGCCAGCAGTTTCCCTAGCGGGGGGGTCTATGGGGCCAACGTCCTGACTTTC.

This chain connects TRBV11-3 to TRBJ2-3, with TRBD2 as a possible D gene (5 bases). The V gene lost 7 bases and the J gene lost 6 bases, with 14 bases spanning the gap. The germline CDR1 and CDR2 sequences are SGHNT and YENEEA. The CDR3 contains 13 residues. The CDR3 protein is CASTINWEDTQYF. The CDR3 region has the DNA TGTGCCAGCACCATAAATTGGGAGGATACGCAGTATTTT.

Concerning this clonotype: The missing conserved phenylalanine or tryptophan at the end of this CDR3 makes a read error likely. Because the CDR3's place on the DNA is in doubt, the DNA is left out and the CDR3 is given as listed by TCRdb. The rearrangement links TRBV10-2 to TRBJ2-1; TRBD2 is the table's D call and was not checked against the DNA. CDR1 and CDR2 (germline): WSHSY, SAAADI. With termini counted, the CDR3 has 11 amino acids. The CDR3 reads CASSEGPGEFL.

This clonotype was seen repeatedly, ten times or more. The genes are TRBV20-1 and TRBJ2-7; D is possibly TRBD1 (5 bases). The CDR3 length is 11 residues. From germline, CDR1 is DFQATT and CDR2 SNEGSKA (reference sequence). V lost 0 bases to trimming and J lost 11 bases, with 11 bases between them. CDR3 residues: CSARDRGREYV. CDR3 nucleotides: TGCAGTGCTAGAGATAGGGGAAGGGAGTACGTC.

CDR3 sequence reads: CASSQSPSGANVLTF. The CDR3 DNA sequence: TGCGCCAGCAGCCAATCCCCATCTGGGGCCAACGTCCTGACTTTC. This rearrangement joins TRBV4-3 to TRBJ2-6; D remains unclear. The CDR3 runs to 15 residues. In germline, CDR1 is LGHNA, CDR2 YSLEER. V lost 2 bases and J 1 base, leaving 6 bases between the germline ends.

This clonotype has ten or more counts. As DNA, the CDR3 is TGCAGTGCTAGTCGGGCTAGCGGGGGGCCCTACCAAGAGACCCAGTACTTC. Residues: CSASRASGGPYQETQYF. V usage is TRBV20-1 and J usage is TRBJ2-5, with TRBD2 matching 11 bases. There are 17 residues in the CDR3. The trim removed 3 bases at V and 0 bases at J, leaving 9 bases unmatched. Germline V CDR1 and CDR2: DFQATT, SNEGSKA (reference sequence).

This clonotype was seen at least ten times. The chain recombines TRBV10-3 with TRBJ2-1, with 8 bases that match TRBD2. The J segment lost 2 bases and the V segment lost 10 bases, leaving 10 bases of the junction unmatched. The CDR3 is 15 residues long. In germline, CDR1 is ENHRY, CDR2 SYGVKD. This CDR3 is CASSGGPLAYNEQFF. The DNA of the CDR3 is TGTGCCAGCAGCGGGGGTCCTCTTGCCTACAATGAGCAGTTCTTC.

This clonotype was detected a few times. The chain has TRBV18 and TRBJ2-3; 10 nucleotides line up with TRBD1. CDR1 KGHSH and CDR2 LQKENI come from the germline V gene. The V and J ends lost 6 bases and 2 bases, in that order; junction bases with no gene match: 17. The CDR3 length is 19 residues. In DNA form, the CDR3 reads TGTGCCAGCTCGTCCGTCCCGGGACAGGGGCGGGGGCACACAGATACGCAGTATTTT. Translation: CASSSVPGQGRGHTDTQYF.

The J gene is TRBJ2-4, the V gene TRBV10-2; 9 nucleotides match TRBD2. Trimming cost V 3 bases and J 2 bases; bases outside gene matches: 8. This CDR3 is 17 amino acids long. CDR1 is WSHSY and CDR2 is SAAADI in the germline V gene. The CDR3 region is CASSETMRGGSKNIQYF. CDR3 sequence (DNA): TGCGCCAGCAGTGAAACGATGCGGGGGGGCTCCAAAAACATTCAGTACTTC.

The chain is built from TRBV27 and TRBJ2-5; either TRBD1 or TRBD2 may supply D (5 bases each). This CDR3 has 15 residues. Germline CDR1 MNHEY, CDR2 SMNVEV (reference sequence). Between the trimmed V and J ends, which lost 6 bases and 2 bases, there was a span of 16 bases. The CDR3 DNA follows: TGTGCCAGCAGCCCGGACGGGACCAGTCAAGAGACCCAGTACTTC. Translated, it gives CASSPDGTSQETQYF.

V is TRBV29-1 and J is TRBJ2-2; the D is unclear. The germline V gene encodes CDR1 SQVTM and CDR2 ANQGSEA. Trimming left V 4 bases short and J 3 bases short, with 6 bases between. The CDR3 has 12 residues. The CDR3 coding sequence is TGCAGCGTTGCTTCGTACACCGGGGAGCTGTTTTTT. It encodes CSVASYTGELFF.

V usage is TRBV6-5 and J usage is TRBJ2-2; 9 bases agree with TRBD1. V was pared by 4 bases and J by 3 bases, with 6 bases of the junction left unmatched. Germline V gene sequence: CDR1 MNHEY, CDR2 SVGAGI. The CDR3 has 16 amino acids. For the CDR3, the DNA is TGTGCCAGCAGTTCCTACCGGGACAGGGACACCGGGGAGCTGTTTTTT. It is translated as CASSSYRDRDTGELFF.

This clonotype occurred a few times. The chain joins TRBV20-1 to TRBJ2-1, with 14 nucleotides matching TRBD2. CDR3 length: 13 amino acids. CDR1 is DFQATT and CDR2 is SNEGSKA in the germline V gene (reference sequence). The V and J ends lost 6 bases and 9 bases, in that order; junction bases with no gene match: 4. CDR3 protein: CSARTSGGIEQFF. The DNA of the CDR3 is TGCAGTGCCAGGACTAGCGGGGGGATTGAGCAGTTCTTC.

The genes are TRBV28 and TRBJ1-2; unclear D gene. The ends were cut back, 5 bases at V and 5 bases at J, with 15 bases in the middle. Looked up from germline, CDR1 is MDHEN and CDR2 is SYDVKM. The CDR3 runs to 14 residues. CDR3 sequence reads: CASSPQGIFYGYTF. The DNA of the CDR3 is TGTGCCAGCAGTCCTCAAGGGATCTTTTATGGCTACACCTTC.

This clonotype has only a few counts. The CDR3 sequence: CASSFTGEVYNEQFF. The CDR3 nucleotides are TGTGCCAGCAGTTTTACAGGGGAGGTCTACAATGAGCAGTTCTTC. This chain joins TRBV2 and TRBJ2-1; a possible D gene is TRBD1 (7 bases). The V end lost 5 bases, the J end lost 3 bases, and 14 bases lay between the germline ends. Germline V gene lookup returns CDR1 SNHLY and CDR2 FYNNEI. This CDR3 region has 15 residues.

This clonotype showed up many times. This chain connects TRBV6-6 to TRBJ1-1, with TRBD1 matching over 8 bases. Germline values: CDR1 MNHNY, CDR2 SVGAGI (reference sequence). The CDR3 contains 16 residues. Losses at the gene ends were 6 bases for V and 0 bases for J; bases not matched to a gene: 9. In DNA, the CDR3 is TGTGCCAGCAGCTGGACAGGGACAGTAATGAACACTGAAGCTTTCTTT. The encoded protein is CASSWTGTVMNTEAFF.

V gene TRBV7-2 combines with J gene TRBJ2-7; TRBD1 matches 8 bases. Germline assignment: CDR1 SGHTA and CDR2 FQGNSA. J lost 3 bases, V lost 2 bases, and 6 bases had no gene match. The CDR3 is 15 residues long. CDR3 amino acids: CASSLSPGQVYEQYF. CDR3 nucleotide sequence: TGTGCCAGCAGCTTATCCCCGGGACAGGTCTACGAGCAGTACTTC.

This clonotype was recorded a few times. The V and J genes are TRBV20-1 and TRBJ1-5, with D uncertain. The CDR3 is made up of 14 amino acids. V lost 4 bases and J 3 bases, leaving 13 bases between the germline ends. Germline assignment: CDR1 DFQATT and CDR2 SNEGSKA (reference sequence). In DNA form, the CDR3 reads TGCAGTGCTACACCTGACAATCTCAATCAGCCCCAGCATTTT. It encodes CSATPDNLNQPQHF.

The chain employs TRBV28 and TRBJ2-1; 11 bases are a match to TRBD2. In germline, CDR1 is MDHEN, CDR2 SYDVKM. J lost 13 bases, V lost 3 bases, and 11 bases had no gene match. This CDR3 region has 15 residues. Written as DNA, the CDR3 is TGTGCCAGCAGTTTGCACACTAGCGGGGGCACCCCCCAGTTCTTC. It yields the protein CASSLHTSGGTPQFF. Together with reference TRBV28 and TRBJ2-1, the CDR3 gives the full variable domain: DVKVTQSSRYLVKRTGEKVFLECVQDMDHENMFWYRQDPGLGLRLIYFSYDVKMKEKGDIPEGYSVSREKKERFSLILESASTNQTSMYLCASSLHTSGGTPQFFGPGTRLTVL.

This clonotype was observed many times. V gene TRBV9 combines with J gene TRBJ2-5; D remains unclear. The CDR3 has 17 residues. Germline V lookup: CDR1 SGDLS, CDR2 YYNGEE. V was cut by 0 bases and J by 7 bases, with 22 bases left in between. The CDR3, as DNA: TGTGCCAGCAGCGTAGGGGATACAGTAATCCCCATCGGGACCCAGTACTTC. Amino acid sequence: CASSVGDTVIPIGTQYF. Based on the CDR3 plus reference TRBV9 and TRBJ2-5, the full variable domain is DSGVTQTPKHLITATGQRVTLRCSPRSGDLSVYWYQQSLDQGLQFLIQYYNGEERAKGNILERFSAQQFPDLHSELNLSSLELGDSALYFCASSVGDTVIPIGTQYFGPGTRLLVL.

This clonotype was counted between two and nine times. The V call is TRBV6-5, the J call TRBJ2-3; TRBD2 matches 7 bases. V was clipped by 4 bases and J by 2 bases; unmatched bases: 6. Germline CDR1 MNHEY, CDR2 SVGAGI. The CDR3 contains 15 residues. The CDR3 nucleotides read TGTGCCAGCAGTTTCCTAGGGACTACCACAGATACGCAGTATTTT. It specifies CASSFLGTTTDTQYF.

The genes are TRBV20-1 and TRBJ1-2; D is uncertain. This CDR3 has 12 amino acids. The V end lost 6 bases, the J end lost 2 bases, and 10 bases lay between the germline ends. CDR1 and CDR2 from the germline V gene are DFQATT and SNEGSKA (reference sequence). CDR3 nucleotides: TGCAGTGCCCTCGGGAGCAACTATGGCTACACCTTC. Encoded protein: CSALGSNYGYTF.

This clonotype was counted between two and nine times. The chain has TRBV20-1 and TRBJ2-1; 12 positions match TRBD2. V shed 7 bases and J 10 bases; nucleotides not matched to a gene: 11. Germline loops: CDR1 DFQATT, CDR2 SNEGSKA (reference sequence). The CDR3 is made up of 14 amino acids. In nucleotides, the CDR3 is TGCAGTGTTTGGACTAGCGGGGCCCTAAGGGAGCAGTTCTTC. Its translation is CSVWTSGALREQFF.

This CDR3 is CAISGTATRQQPQHF. DNA for the CDR3: TGTGCCATCAGTGGGACAGCCACTCGTCAGCAGCCCCAGCATTTT. The V gene is TRBV10-3, the J gene TRBJ1-5, with D tentatively TRBD1 (6 bases). The CDR3 runs to 15 residues. Per the germline V gene, CDR1 is ENHRY and CDR2 is SYGVKD. V lost 4 bases to trimming and J lost 7 bases, with 17 bases between them.

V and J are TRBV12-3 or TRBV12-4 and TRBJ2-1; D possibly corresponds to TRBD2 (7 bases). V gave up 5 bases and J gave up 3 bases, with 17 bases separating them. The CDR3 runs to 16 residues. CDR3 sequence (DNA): TGTGCCAGCAGTAAGGGGATAAGGGGGGGCTACAATGAGCAGTTCTTC. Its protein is CASSKGIRGGYNEQFF.